These 20 T cell receptor beta chains share one sample of origin, sequenced in a study of T cell repertoires in cytomegalovirus infection. From the reads, TCRdb called clonotypes with MiXCR, one entry per CDR3 protein. The table lists more than 150,000 distinct CDR3 sequences, roughly a fifth of them singletons. Sequenced sample: PBMCs. The receptors derive from a human donor in good health (CMV status not recorded). Some clones in this sample may be carry-over from other donors' samples.

This clonotype was picked up a small number of times. The V call is TRBV7-2, the J call TRBJ2-7; D is unresolved. Germline CDR1 SGHTA, CDR2 FQGNSA. CDR3 length equals 12 residues. Deletions cut 4 bases from V and 5 bases from J, with 9 bases between. The CDR3 loop is CASSSRSHEQYF. For the CDR3, the DNA is TGTGCCAGCAGCTCCCGGTCCCACGAGCAGTACTTC.

This clonotype has a handful of counts. J is TRBJ1-5 and V is TRBV28; D perhaps matches TRBD1 (5 bases). This CDR3 has 15 residues. The germline gives CDR1 MDHEN, CDR2 SYDVKM. V was pared by 6 bases and J by 3 bases, with 15 bases between. The chain's CDR3 is CASSNLRALNQPQHF. The CDR3 DNA follows: TGTGCCAGCAGCAACCTCAGGGCCCTCAATCAGCCCCAGCATTTT.

This clonotype was picked up a small number of times. The gene calls are TRBV19 and TRBJ2-7; D gene unclear. This CDR3 is 14 amino acids long. The germline V gene has CDR1 LNHDA and CDR2 SQIVND (reference sequence). The V end lost 3 bases, the J end lost 4 bases, and 13 bases lay between the germline ends. The CDR3 coding sequence is TGTGCCAGTAGTATTGACCCCAGTGGATACGAGCAGTACTTC. This translates into CASSIDPSGYEQYF.

The rearrangement links TRBV7-1 to TRBJ2-5; tentative D call: TRBD2 (7 bases). TRBV7-1 is classed as an ORF, of uncertain function. The CDR3 is 16 amino acids. V lost 5 bases and J lost 1, with 17 bases in between. The CDR3 region is CASSPDRGALQETQYF. CDR3 nucleotides: TGTGCCAGCAGCCCCGATCGGGGGGCCCTCCAAGAGACCCAGTACTTC.

This clonotype was observed a handful of times. The V and J genes are TRBV6-5 and TRBJ2-3; D call uncertain. The CDR3 sequence is 14 residues long. V was trimmed by 0 bases and J by 2 bases, leaving 6 bases between them. Germline V gene data show CDR1 as MNHEY and CDR2 as SVGAGI. The CDR3 here is CASSYSPTTDTQYF. The CDR3 DNA follows: TGTGCCAGCAGTTACTCGCCTACCACAGATACGCAGTATTTT.

There are a few counts of this clonotype. V and J are TRBV11-2 and TRBJ2-5; the D is unclear. The germline CDR1 and CDR2 sequences are SGHAT and FQNNGV. The V end was cut by 5 bases, the J end by 2 bases, with 15 bases between. There are 15 residues in the CDR3. The CDR3 here is CASSLTVSRQETQYF. In DNA, the CDR3 is TGTGCCAGCAGCCTAACCGTCTCGAGACAAGAGACCCAGTACTTC.

The genes are TRBV6-6 and TRBJ2-3; D is unclear. The germline gives CDR1 MNHNY, CDR2 SVGAGI (reference sequence). The CDR3 contains 13 residues. V shed 10 bases and J shed 3 bases, with 14 bases lying between them. The CDR3 reads CATPREGTDTQYF. The CDR3 region has the DNA TGTGCCACCCCAAGAGAAGGTACAGATACGCAGTATTTT.

This clonotype was recorded a few times. The chain uses TRBV12-3 or TRBV12-4 and TRBJ2-7, with 12 nucleotides matching TRBD2. The CDR3 runs to 18 residues. Germline trimming cut 6 bases from V and 0 bases from J; bases unmatched to any gene: 12. This chain's CDR3 is CASSTATGLAGSSYEQYF. The DNA of the CDR3 is TGTGCCAGCAGCACGGCAACGGGACTAGCGGGTAGCTCCTACGAGCAGTACTTC.

There are a few counts of this clonotype. The V call is TRBV7-3, the J call TRBJ1-1; D call uncertain. CDR1 is SGHTA and CDR2 is FQGTGA in the germline V gene. The germline V and J ends were trimmed by 5 bases and 0 bases, with 13 bases remaining between them. There are 15 residues in the CDR3. The CDR3: CASSPGLGMNTEAFF. For the CDR3, the DNA is TGTGCCAGCAGCCCTGGGCTAGGTATGAACACTGAAGCTTTCTTT.

The chain links TRBV9 to TRBJ2-7, with 7 bases lining up with TRBD1. This CDR3 contains 15 residues. Looked up from germline, CDR1 is SGDLS and CDR2 is YYNGEE. V shed 0 bases, J shed 0 bases, and the junction held 3 bases outside the gene matches. In DNA, the CDR3 is TGTGCCAGCAGCGTAGCGACAGGGAGCTCCTACGAGCAGTACTTC. Translation: CASSVATGSSYEQYF.

This clonotype has a count of ten or more. The chain combines TRBV7-2 with TRBJ1-1; D is perhaps TRBD1 (6 bases). The length of the CDR3 is 15 residues. V gave up 5 bases and J gave up 4 bases, with 17 bases separating them. Germline values: CDR1 SGHTA, CDR2 FQGNSA. The CDR3 loop is CASSQWTVDITEAFF. The CDR3 DNA is TGTGCCAGCAGCCAGTGGACAGTAGACATCACTGAAGCTTTCTTT.

This clonotype was recorded at least ten times. The V and J genes are TRBV7-2 and TRBJ2-7, with 9 bases lining up with TRBD2. Trimming cost V 5 bases and J 7 bases; bases outside gene matches: 9. Germline V gene data show CDR1 as SGHTA and CDR2 as FQGNSA. This CDR3 is built from 14 residues. The CDR3 DNA follows: TGTGCCAGCAGCCCCGTAGCGGGAGTGGGGGAGCAGTACTTC. Its protein product is CASSPVAGVGEQYF.

V and J are TRBV6-2 or TRBV6-3 and TRBJ1-4; TRBD1 matches at 8 bases. Germline V gives CDR1 MNHEY, CDR2 SVGEGT. The V and J ends lost 4 bases and 5 bases, in that order; junction bases with no gene match: 6. CDR3 length: 15 amino acids. This CDR3 reads CASSSPGQDNEKLFF. CDR3 in DNA: TGTGCCAGCAGTTCCCCGGGACAGGACAATGAAAAACTGTTTTTT.

The genes are TRBV2 and TRBJ2-2; D is tentatively TRBD1 or TRBD2 (6 bases each). Trimming cost V 7 bases and J 6 bases, with 12 bases left between them. The germline V gene has CDR1 SNHLY and CDR2 FYNNEI. This CDR3 region has 13 residues. Written as DNA, the CDR3 is TGTGCCAGCAAAGAAAGGGGGGCCGGGGAGCTGTTTTTT. Residues: CASKERGAGELFF.

The chain uses TRBV12-3 or TRBV12-4 and TRBJ2-7; D is tentatively TRBD1 or TRBD2 (5 bases each). V dropped 6 bases and J dropped 0 bases, with 12 bases sitting between them. The CDR3 loop spans 14 amino acids. CDR3 nucleotides: TGTGCCAGCAGGTCGGGACGGGGCTCCTACGAGCAGTACTTC. This codes for CASRSGRGSYEQYF.

The gene calls are TRBV5-1 and TRBJ1-1; the D gene is possibly TRBD1 (6 bases). V lost 10 bases to trimming and J lost 2 bases, with 18 bases between them. This CDR3 is 14 amino acids long. Germline V gene sequence: CDR1 SGHRS, CDR2 YFSETQ. The DNA of the CDR3 is TGCGCCTCATCCGGCGGGGGGCTTAACACTGAAGCTTTCTTT. It specifies CASSGGGLNTEAFF. The full variable domain, in which reference TRBV5-1 and TRBJ1-1 provide the parts outside the CDR3, is KAGVTQTPRYLIKTRGQQVTLSCSPISGHRSVSWYQQTPGQGLQFLFEYFSETQRNKGNFPGRFSGRQFSNSRSEMNVSTLELGDSALYLCASSGGGLNTEAFFGQGTRLTVV.

This clonotype was seen repeatedly, ten times or more. This chain uses TRBV7-3 with TRBJ2-3, with D uncertain. Per the germline V gene, CDR1 is SGHTA and CDR2 is FQGTGA. The CDR3 loop spans 14 amino acids. Trimming took off 4 bases at V and 2 bases at J, with 10 bases between the two ends. The CDR3 DNA follows: TGTGCCAGCAGCTCCCCCGCCTACACAGATACGCAGTATTTT. It encodes CASSSPAYTDTQYF.

This clonotype was recorded at least ten times. The V gene is TRBV11-3, the J gene TRBJ2-2, with D unclear. This CDR3 is 13 amino acids long. V shed 0 bases and J shed 6 bases, with 5 bases lying between them. CDR1 and CDR2 from the germline V gene are SGHNT and YENEEA. In DNA form, the CDR3 reads TGTGCCAGCAGCTTAGATCTCCCCGGGGAGCTGTTTTTT. Protein sequence: CASSLDLPGELFF.

This chain links TRBV10-1 with TRBJ2-1; D perhaps matches TRBD2 (6 bases). The CDR3 length is 16 residues. V lost 3 bases to trimming and J lost 8 bases, with 20 bases between them. Germline loops: CDR1 WNHNN, CDR2 SYGVQD (reference sequence). The CDR3 nucleotides read TGCGCCAGCAGTGACCCCGGAGGGGAGAACGGCCATGAGCAGTTCTTC. As protein: CASSDPGGENGHEQFF.

This clonotype turned up a few times. This chain links TRBV29-1 with TRBJ1-1; D remains unclear. The CDR3 consists of 14 residues. Trimming took 0 bases from V and 5 from J, leaving 13 bases between them. Germline V gene lookup returns CDR1 SQVTM and CDR2 ANQGSEA. The CDR3 spells CSVEEKGRGTEAFF. CDR3 DNA: TGCAGCGTTGAAGAAAAGGGTAGAGGGACTGAAGCTTTCTTT.